This T cell receptor (beta chain) was found in a study of long-term antiretroviral therapy in people with HIV. Assay version v3.0 of immunoSEQ was used, and it was run at survey level. Target depth was roughly 35,000-55,000 T-cell genomes per sample. The assay was immunoSEQ multiplex PCR, and TCRdb's table has in-frame clones only and misses some. The repertoire holds 30,000 to 50,000 clones, with about 86% as singletons. Each donor had at least one pre-ART and at least two post-ART PBMC samples. Treatment for every participant with HIV took place in the United States. V gave up 1 base and J gave up 5 bases, with 17 bases separating them. Per the germline V gene, CDR1 is MGHRA and CDR2 is YSYEKL. The CDR3 has 16 residues.

This chain connects TRBV4-1 to TRBJ1-2; D may be TRBD1 (6 bases). Sequencing was performed on unsorted PBMCs, taken 1.2 years after starting antiretroviral therapy. This receptor was obtained from a woman aged 45 to 65 with HIV. CDR3 in amino acids: CASSQGYGGVQYGYTF. The DNA for the CDR3 is TGCGCCAGCAGCCAAGGGTACGGGGGCGTTCAATATGGCTACACCTTC.